One sample yielded the 20 T cell receptor beta chains listed below, sequenced in a study of regulatory T cells in long-lasting Graves disease (TCRdb year 2021). The sample's time point label, decoded: newly diagnosed GD, antithyroid drugs for less than 3 months. For both TCR sequencing and RNA sequencing, RNA was extracted from PBMCs using TRIzol. Library preparation employed multiplex PCR. The instrument given in TCRdb is Illumina HiSeq 4000. CDR3 regions were amplified by Arm-PCR with iRepertoire HTBI primers to construct TCR beta libraries. TCRdb passed the public sequencing reads through fastp at Q25 and MiXCR, retaining productive beta sequences. Each entry is one CDR3 protein sequence, shown with its most common DNA and genes. Across this sample there are 350,000 to 450,000 distinct CDR3 sequences, with over 9.5% seen only once. Clones ranked in the top ten supply under 20% of the sample. This same sample was also part of a study on T cells in Graves' hyperthyroidism and ophthalmopathy.

Sequenced material: peripheral blood mononuclear cells (PBMCs), taken at new diagnosis, from a patient treated with antithyroid drugs. These receptors originate from a young woman with Graves disease. Donor details come from another sample of the same person, matched by shared clones.

This clonotype was detected ten times or more. The genes are TRBV7-9 and TRBJ2-3, with a possible D match to TRBD1 (6 bases). Germline lookup yields CDR1 SEHNR and CDR2 FQNEAQ (reference sequence). The CDR3 covers 14 residues. The V and J ends lost 5 bases and 4 bases respectively, with 13 bases between them. For the CDR3, the DNA is TGTGCCAGCAGCCCAAGGACAGTAGCAGATACGCAGTATTTT. This sequence encodes CASSPRTVADTQYF.

This clonotype was found many times. CDR3 bases: TGCGCCAGCAGTGACCTCGGGACAGGGGGCAACGGGGAGCTGTTTTTT. Protein sequence: CASSDLGTGGNGELFF. The chain carries TRBV10-1 and TRBJ2-2; 12 positions agree with TRBD1. The CDR3 sequence is 16 residues long. The V and J ends lost 3 bases and 7 bases, in that order; junction bases with no gene match: 6. From germline, CDR1 is WNHNN and CDR2 SYGVQD (reference sequence).

This clonotype was counted ten times or more. A read error may account for a junction end that differs from germline. V and J are TRBV2 and TRBJ2-5; TRBD1 might be the D (5 bases). This CDR3 is built from 13 residues. Per germline, CDR1 SNHLY and CDR2 FYNNEI. Here the CDR3 DNA reads TGTGCCAGCAGGGAAGACAGCCAAGAGACCCAGTACTTC. Protein product: CASREDSQETQYF.

The chain recombines TRBV5-1 with TRBJ1-1; D is unclear. The germline V and J ends were trimmed by 4 bases and 0 bases, with 13 bases remaining between them. The CDR3 consists of 15 residues. CDR1 SGHRS and CDR2 YFSETQ come from the germline V gene. The CDR3 spells CASSLTGLMNTEAFF. CDR3 coding DNA: TGCGCCAGCAGCCTAACTGGGTTGATGAACACTGAAGCTTTCTTT.

This clonotype was seen ten or more times. J is TRBJ1-2 and V is TRBV11-2, with D unresolved. V dropped 5 bases and J dropped 2 bases, with 12 bases sitting between them. Germline CDR1 is SGHAT and CDR2 is FQNNGV. The CDR3 has 14 amino acids. The CDR3: CASSERRINYGYTF. The CDR3, as DNA: TGTGCCAGCAGCGAAAGACGGATAAACTATGGCTACACCTTC.

This clonotype has a count of ten or more. The V gene is TRBV12-3 or TRBV12-4, the J gene TRBJ2-5; no clear D. Trimming left V 3 bases short and J 4 bases short, with 6 bases between. The CDR3 covers 12 residues. As DNA, the CDR3 is TGTGCCAGCAGTTTTAGGAGAGAGACCCAGTACTTC. Amino acids: CASSFRRETQYF.

In the case of this clonotype: A much more abundant neighbour one base away suggests this may be a read error. V usage is TRBV15 and J usage is TRBJ2-7; no clear D gene. Trimming stripped 1 base from V and 3 bases from J, with 7 bases between. Germline CDR1 is LNHNV and CDR2 is YYDKDF (reference sequence). The CDR3 has 13 residues. This CDR3 reads CATSRVAFYEQYF. The DNA of the CDR3 is TGTGCCACCAGCAGAGTTGCGTTCTACGAGCAGTACTTC. The whole variable domain, remainder taken from reference TRBV15 and TRBJ2-7, is DAMVIQNPRYQVTQFGKPVTLSCSQTLNHNVMYWYQQKSSQAPKLLFHYYDKDFNNEADTPDNFQSRRPNTSFCFLDIRSPGLGDTAMYLCATSRVAFYEQYFGPGTRLTVT.

Concerning this clonotype: A much larger clone sits a single nucleotide away, making a read error possible. The chain is built from TRBV5-5 and TRBJ1-2; possibly TRBD1 for D (6 bases). Germline V gene sequence: CDR1 SGHKS, CDR2 YYEKEE (reference sequence). CDR3 size: 15 residues. As DNA, the CDR3 is TGTGCCAGCAGCAGGGGGTGGCGGAACCCGCTCGGCTACGCCTTC. This translates into CASSRGWRNPLGYAF. Using reference TRBV5-5 and TRBJ1-2 for the parts outside the CDR3, the full variable domain is DAGVTQSPTHLIKTRGQQVTLRCSPISGHKSVSWYQQVLGQGPQFIFQYYEKEERGRGNFPDRFSARQFPNYSSELNVNALLLGDSALYLCASSRGWRNPLGYAFGSGTRLTVV.

In this sample, this clonotype turned up a few times. The genes are TRBV9 and TRBJ2-7; the match to TRBD2 covers 8 bases. This CDR3 is built from 17 residues. The V gene end was trimmed by 3 bases and the J gene end by 2 bases; junction bases not matched to a gene: 13. Germline V CDR1 and CDR2: SGDLS, YYNGEE. The CDR3 DNA is TGTGCCAGCAGCGCCGTTCCCGCGGGAGGATTTACCTACGAGCAGTACTTC. This gives the protein CASSAVPAGGFTYEQYF.

This clonotype was seen many times. The genes are TRBV7-3 and TRBJ2-2; possibly TRBD2 for D (6 bases). This CDR3 is 16 amino acids long. The V end was cut by 2 bases, the J end by 5 bases, with 15 bases between. Per the germline V gene, CDR1 is SGHTA and CDR2 is FQGTGA. CDR3 residues: CASSLFGARGTGELFF. Here the CDR3 DNA reads TGTGCCAGCAGCTTATTTGGGGCTCGGGGGACCGGGGAGCTGTTTTTT.

This clonotype was counted at least ten times. This chain uses TRBV7-2 with TRBJ1-2; D is uncertain. The V gene's germline CDR1 is SGHTA and CDR2 FQGNSA. The CDR3 totals 15 residues. With 1 base removed from V and 4 bases from J, the gap between germline ends came to 13 bases. In DNA, the CDR3 is TGTGCCAGCAGCTTAGGGCCGGGAGAGGGCTATGGCTACACCTTC. As protein: CASSLGPGEGYGYTF.

This clonotype was observed a few times. The rearrangement joins TRBV30 to TRBJ2-1, with D uncertain. There are 15 residues in the CDR3. Looked up from germline, CDR1 is GTSNPN and CDR2 is SVGIG (reference sequence). V was trimmed by 2 bases and J by 5 bases, leaving 16 bases between them. Written as DNA, the CDR3 is TGTGCCTGGAGTTTGCTCGTCGGTATAGACAATGAGCAGTTCTTC. This translates into CAWSLLVGIDNEQFF.

This clonotype was found many times. V and J are TRBV2 and TRBJ1-4, with D unresolved. Germline V gives CDR1 SNHLY, CDR2 FYNNEI. V lost 4 bases and J 8 bases, leaving 17 bases between the germline ends. This CDR3 is built from 15 residues. CDR3: CASSGLSSMGEKLFF. The CDR3 nucleotides read TGTGCCAGCAGTGGATTATCCTCCATGGGCGAAAAACTGTTTTTT.

V and J are TRBV7-9 and TRBJ1-2; no definite D call. The germline CDR1 and CDR2 sequences are SEHNR and FQNEAQ (reference sequence). V was cut by 5 bases and J by 2 bases, with 15 bases left in between. This CDR3 comprises 15 residues. The DNA for the CDR3 is TGTGCCAGCAGCCCTATCGAGGAGGAAAACTATGGCTACACCTTC. Translation gives CASSPIEEENYGYTF.

As regards this clonotype: The germline gene is not matched at one end of the junction; a read error may be the cause. This rearrangement joins TRBV28 to TRBJ2-6; 8 bases align to TRBD1. This CDR3 is built from 17 residues. Germline CDR1 MDHEN, CDR2 SYDVKM. The chain's CDR3 is CACKTGTGSSGANVLTF. CDR3 sequence (DNA): TGTGCCTGCAAAACCGGGACAGGCAGCTCTGGGGCCAACGTCCTGACCTTC.

This clonotype was found many times. The chain combines TRBV28 with TRBJ1-6, with D perhaps matching TRBD1 (5 bases). Trimming stripped 6 bases from V and 5 bases from J, with 14 bases between. The germline V gene encodes CDR1 MDHEN and CDR2 SYDVKM. The CDR3 loop spans 15 amino acids. This CDR3 is CASSNKGRNNSPLHF. CDR3 nucleotides: TGTGCCAGCAGCAACAAGGGGAGGAATAATTCACCCCTCCACTTT. The variable domain in full, completed from reference TRBV28 and TRBJ1-6, reads DVKVTQSSRYLVKRTGEKVFLECVQDMDHENMFWYRQDPGLGLRLIYFSYDVKMKEKGDIPEGYSVSREKKERFSLILESASTNQTSMYLCASSNKGRNNSPLHFGNGTRLTVT.

This chain connects TRBV5-1 to TRBJ2-1; D may be TRBD2 (7 bases). The CDR3 extends over 15 amino acids. The V gene's germline CDR1 is SGHRS and CDR2 YFSETQ. V was pared by 0 bases and J by 7 bases, with 14 bases between. CDR3 in amino acids: CASSLVLARGNEQFF. The CDR3 DNA reads TGCGCCAGCAGCTTGGTACTAGCGAGGGGGAATGAGCAGTTCTTC. Filled out from reference TRBV5-1 and TRBJ2-1, the complete variable domain reads KAGVTQTPRYLIKTRGQQVTLSCSPISGHRSVSWYQQTPGQGLQFLFEYFSETQRNKGNFPGRFSGRQFSNSRSEMNVSTLELGDSALYLCASSLVLARGNEQFFGPGTRLTVL.

This clonotype was detected many times. The chain couples TRBV7-2 to TRBJ1-4; TRBD1 might be the D (5 bases). Trimming pared 4 bases from V and 8 bases from J, leaving 20 bases between. CDR3 length: 16 residues. Germline loops: CDR1 SGHTA, CDR2 FQGNSA. The CDR3 DNA follows: TGTGCCAGCAGCTACAACAGCGGGGGGATCGGGGAAAAACTGTTTTTT. Translated: CASSYNSGGIGEKLFF. The full variable domain, rest sourced from reference TRBV7-2 and TRBJ1-4, is GAGVSQSPSNKVTEKGKDVELRCDPISGHTALYWYRQSLGQGLEFLIYFQGNSAPDKSGLPSDRFSAERTGGSVSTLTIQRTQQEDSAVYLCASSYNSGGIGEKLFFGSGTQLSVL.

There are many counts of this clonotype. The V call is TRBV6-5, the J call TRBJ1-1; 8 bases line up with TRBD1. J lost 5 bases, V lost 2 bases, and 4 bases had no gene match. The CDR3 length is 14 residues. Germline V gene sequence: CDR1 MNHEY, CDR2 SVGAGI. The CDR3 DNA follows: TGTGCCAGCAGTTACACCAGGGGGCGAACTGAAGCTTTCTTT. This translates into CASSYTRGRTEAFF.

The sample holds many counts of this clonotype. This chain links TRBV27 with TRBJ2-3; the D gene could be TRBD1 or TRBD2 (5 bases each). V was pared by 7 bases and J by 5 bases, with 16 bases between. The CDR3 is made up of 14 amino acids. The V gene's germline CDR1 is MNHEY and CDR2 SMNVEV (reference sequence). The CDR3 loop reads CASNTLGERDTQYF. CDR3 in DNA: TGTGCCAGCAACACGTTGGGGGAAAGAGATACGCAGTATTTT.